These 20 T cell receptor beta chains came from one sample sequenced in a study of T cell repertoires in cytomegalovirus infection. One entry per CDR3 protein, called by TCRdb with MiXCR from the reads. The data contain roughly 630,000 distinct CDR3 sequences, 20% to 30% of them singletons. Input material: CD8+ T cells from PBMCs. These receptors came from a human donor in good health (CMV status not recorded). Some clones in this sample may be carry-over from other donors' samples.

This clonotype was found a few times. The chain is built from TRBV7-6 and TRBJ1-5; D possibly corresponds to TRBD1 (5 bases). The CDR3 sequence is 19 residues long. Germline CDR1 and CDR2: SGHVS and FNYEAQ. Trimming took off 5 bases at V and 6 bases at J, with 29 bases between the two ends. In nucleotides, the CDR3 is TGTGCCAGCAGCCCAACTTTAGGCAGACCATCCCTAAGGGGTCAGCCCCAGCATTTT. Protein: CASSPTLGRPSLRGQPQHF.

Here the CDR3 DNA reads TGTGCCAGCAACCTCCCGGGACCAGGCTCCTACAATGAGCAGTTCTTC. Its translation is CASNLPGPGSYNEQFF. The chain couples TRBV28 to TRBJ2-1; D could derive from TRBD1 or TRBD2 (5 bases each). Trimming took 7 bases from V and 0 from J, leaving 16 bases between them. CDR3 length equals 16 residues. Germline lookup yields CDR1 MDHEN and CDR2 SYDVKM.

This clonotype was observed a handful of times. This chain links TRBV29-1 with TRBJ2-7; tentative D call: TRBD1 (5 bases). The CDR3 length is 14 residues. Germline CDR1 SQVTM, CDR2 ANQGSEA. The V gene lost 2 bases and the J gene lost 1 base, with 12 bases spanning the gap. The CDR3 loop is CSVEFQGSSYEQYF. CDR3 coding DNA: TGCAGCGTTGAATTCCAGGGTAGTTCCTACGAGCAGTACTTC.

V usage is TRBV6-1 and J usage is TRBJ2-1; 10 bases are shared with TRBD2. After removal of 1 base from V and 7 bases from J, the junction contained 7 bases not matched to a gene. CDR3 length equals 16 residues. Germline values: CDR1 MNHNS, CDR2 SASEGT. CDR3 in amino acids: CASSEGPSGGGNEQFF. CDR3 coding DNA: TGTGCCAGCAGTGAAGGCCCTAGCGGGGGAGGAAATGAGCAGTTCTTC.

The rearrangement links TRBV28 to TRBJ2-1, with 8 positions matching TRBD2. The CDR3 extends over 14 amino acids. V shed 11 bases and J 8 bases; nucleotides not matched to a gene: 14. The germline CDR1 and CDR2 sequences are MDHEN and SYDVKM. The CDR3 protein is CAALGLAGRDEQFF. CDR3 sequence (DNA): TGTGCCGCCCTGGGATTAGCGGGGCGGGATGAGCAGTTCTTC. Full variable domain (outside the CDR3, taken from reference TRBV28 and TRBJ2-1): DVKVTQSSRYLVKRTGEKVFLECVQDMDHENMFWYRQDPGLGLRLIYFSYDVKMKEKGDIPEGYSVSREKKERFSLILESASTNQTSMYLCAALGLAGRDEQFFGPGTRLTVL.

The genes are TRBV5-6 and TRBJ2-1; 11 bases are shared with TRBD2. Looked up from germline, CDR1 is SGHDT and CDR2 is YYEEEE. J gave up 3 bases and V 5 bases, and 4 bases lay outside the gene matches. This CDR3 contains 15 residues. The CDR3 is CASSDGTSGYNEQFF. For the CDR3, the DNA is TGTGCCAGCAGTGATGGGACTAGCGGCTACAATGAGCAGTTCTTC.

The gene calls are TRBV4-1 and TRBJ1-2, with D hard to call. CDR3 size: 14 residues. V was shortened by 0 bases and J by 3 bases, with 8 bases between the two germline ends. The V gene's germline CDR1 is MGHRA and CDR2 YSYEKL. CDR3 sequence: CASSQENPYYGYTF. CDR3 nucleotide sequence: TGCGCCAGCAGCCAAGAAAACCCATACTATGGCTACACCTTC.

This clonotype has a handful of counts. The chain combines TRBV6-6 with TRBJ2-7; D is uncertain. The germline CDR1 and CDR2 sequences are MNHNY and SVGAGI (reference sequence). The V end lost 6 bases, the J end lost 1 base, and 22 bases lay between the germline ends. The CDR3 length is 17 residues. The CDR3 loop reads CASSPLSPAHQSYEQYV. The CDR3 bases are TGTGCCAGCAGCCCCCTATCCCCGGCCCATCAGTCCTACGAGCAGTACGTC.

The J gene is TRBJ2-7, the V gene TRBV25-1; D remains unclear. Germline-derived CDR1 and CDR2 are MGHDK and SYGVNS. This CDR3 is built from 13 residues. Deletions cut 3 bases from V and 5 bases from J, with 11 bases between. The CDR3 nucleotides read TGTGCCAGCAGTGAGTCAGAATGGGACGAGCAGTACTTC. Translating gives CASSESEWDEQYF.

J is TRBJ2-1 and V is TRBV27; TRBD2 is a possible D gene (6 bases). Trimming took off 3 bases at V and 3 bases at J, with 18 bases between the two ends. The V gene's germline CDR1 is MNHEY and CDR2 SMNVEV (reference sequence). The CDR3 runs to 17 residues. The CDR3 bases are TGTGCCAGCAGTTTGGGGGGAGCGAGCTTCTTCTACAATGAGCAGTTCTTC. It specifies CASSLGGASFFYNEQFF.

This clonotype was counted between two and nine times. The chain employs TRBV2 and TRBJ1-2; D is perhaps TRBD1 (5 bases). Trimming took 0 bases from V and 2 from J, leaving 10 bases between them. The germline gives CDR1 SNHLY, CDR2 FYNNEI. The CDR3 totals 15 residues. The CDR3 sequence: CASSEADGANYGYTF. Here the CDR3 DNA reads TGTGCCAGCAGTGAAGCGGACGGGGCGAACTATGGCTACACCTTC.

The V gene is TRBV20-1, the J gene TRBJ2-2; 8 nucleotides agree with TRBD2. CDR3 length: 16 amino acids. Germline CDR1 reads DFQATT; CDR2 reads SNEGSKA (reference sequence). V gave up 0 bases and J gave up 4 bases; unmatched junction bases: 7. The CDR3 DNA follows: TGCAGTGCTAGAGATAGCGGGGTCGCTAGCACCGGGGAGCTGTTTTTT. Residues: CSARDSGVASTGELFF.

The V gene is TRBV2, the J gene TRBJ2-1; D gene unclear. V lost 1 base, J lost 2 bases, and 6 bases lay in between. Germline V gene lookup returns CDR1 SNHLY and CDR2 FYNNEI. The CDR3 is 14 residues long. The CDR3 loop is CASSEEWAYNEQFF. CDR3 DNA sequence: TGTGCCAGCAGTGAAGAGTGGGCCTACAATGAGCAGTTCTTC.

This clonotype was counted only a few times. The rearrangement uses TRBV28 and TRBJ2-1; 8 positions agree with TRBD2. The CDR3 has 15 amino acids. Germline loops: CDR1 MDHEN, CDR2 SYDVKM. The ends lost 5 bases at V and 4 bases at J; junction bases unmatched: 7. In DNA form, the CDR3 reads TGTGCCAGCAGTCCCGGGACTAGTGTTTACAATGAGCAGTTCTTC. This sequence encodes CASSPGTSVYNEQFF.

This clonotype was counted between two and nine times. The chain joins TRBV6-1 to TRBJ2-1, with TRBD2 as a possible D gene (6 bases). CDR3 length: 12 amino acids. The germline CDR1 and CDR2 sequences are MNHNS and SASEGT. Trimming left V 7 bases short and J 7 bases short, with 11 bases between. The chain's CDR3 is CASTGEENEQFF. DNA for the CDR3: TGTGCCAGCACCGGGGAGGAGAATGAGCAGTTCTTC.

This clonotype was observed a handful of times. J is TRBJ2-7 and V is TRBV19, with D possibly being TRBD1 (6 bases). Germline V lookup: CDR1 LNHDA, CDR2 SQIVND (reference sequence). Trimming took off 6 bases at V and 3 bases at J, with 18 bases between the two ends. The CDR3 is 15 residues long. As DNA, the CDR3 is TGTGCCAGTAGACCGGGACACACCTCAATCTACGAGCAGTACTTC. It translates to CASRPGHTSIYEQYF. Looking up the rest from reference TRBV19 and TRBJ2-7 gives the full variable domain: DGGITQSPKYLFRKEGQNVTLSCEQNLNHDAMYWYRQDPGQGLRLIYYSQIVNDFQKGDIAEGYSVSREKKESFPLTVTSAQKNPTAFYLCASRPGHTSIYEQYFGPGTRLTVT.

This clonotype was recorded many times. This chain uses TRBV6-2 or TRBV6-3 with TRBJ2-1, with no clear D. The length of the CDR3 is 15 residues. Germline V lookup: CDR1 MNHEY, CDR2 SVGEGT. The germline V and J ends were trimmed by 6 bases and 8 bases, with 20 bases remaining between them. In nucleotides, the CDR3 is TGTGCCAGCAGCCTCCCGGGCCCAGTCCTTGATGAGCAGTTCTTC. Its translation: CASSLPGPVLDEQFF.

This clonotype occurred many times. The CDR3 sequence is CASSLAVDRNTEAFF. CDR3 in DNA: TGTGCCAGCAGCTTAGCCGTCGACAGAAACACTGAAGCTTTCTTT. The chain is built from TRBV7-6 and TRBJ1-1; maybe TRBD1 (5 bases). This CDR3 is 15 amino acids long. Germline V gene sequence: CDR1 SGHVS, CDR2 FNYEAQ. The V end lost 0 bases, the J end lost 2 bases, and 10 bases lay between the germline ends.

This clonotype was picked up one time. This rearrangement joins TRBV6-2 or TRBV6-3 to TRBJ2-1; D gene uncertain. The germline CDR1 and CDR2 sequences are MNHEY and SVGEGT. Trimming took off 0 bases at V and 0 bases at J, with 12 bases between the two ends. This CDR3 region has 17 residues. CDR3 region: CASSYSKVRSSYNEQFF. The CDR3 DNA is TGTGCCAGCAGTTACTCTAAGGTCAGGAGCTCCTACAATGAGCAGTTCTTC.

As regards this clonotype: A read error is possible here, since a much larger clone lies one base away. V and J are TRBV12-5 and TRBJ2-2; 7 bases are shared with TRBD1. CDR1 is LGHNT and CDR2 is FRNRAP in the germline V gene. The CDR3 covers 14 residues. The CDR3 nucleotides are TGTGCTAGTGGTCCCAGGGGGAACACCAGGGAGCTGTTTTTT. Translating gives CASGPRGNTRELFF.